These 4 T cell receptor beta chains were all obtained from the same sample, sequenced in a study of blood T cell repertoires in COVID-19. Clones were read by immunoSEQ multiplex PCR, and TCRdb kept only the in-frame ones, dropping some. The data hold 80,000 to 95,000 clones, with roughly 76% observed a single time. The sample consisted of peripheral blood. These receptors came from an elderly man with COVID-19, enrolled during active disease.

V and J are TRBV5-3 and TRBJ2-2, with D possibly matching TRBD2 (6 bases). TRBV5-3 falls under the ORF class, with uncertain function. Deletions cut 7 bases from V and 5 bases from J, with 6 bases between. The CDR3 is 11 residues long. CDR3: CARGRTGELFF. In DNA, the CDR3 is TGTGCCAGAGGGAGGACCGGGGAGCTGTTTTTT.

The chain employs TRBV7-2 and TRBJ2-3; no definite D call. CDR3 length: 16 amino acids. The germline V gene encodes CDR1 SGHTA and CDR2 FQGNSA. The V end was cut by 4 bases, the J end by 0 bases, with 14 bases between. The CDR3 spells CASSSILESSTDTQYF. Written as DNA, the CDR3 is TGTGCCAGCAGCTCCATCTTAGAGTCTAGCACAGATACGCAGTATTTT.

The V call is TRBV11-1, the J call TRBJ1-1, with a weak D call TRBD1 (6 bases). V lost 1 base, J lost 3 bases, and 9 bases lay in between. Germline CDR1 reads SGHAT; CDR2 reads FQDESV (reference sequence). This CDR3 spans 14 amino acids. DNA for the CDR3: TGTGCCAGCAGCTTAGTGGGGGCTGACACTGAAGCTTTCTTT. Translation: CASSLVGADTEAFF. Supplemented by reference TRBV11-1 and TRBJ1-1, the full variable domain reads EAEVAQSPRYKITEKSQAVAFWCDPISGHATLYWYRQILGQGPELLVQFQDESVVDDSQLPKDRFSAERLKGVDSTLKIQPAELGDSAMYLCASSLVGADTEAFFGQGTRLTVV.

The rearrangement joins TRBV5-4 to TRBJ1-2; TRBD1 matches at 9 bases. After removal of 0 bases from V and 7 bases from J, the junction contained 7 bases not matched to a gene. The CDR3 spans 15 residues. From germline, CDR1 is SGHNT and CDR2 YYREEE (reference sequence). CDR3 nucleotide sequence: TGTGCCAGCAGCTTGGGGACAGGGGCTTCGAGTGGCTACACCTTC. It translates to CASSLGTGASSGYTF.